Presented here are 11 T cell receptor beta chains from one specimen sequenced in a study of T-cell reconstitution after alpha-beta-depleted transplantation in children. TCRbeta library construction was performed incorporating unique molecular identifiers. TCRdb passed the PCR reads through MiXCR, listing each CDR3 protein once. The sample carries 500,000 or so distinct CDR3 sequences, roughly an eighth recorded once. Sample: PBMCs, mostly from graft donor cells, taken 180 days after TCRalphabeta/CD19-depleted stem cell transplant. The receptors stem from a female patient aged 2-9 years who had a stem cell transplant for aplastic anemia, so the T cells may come from the graft donor.

The V gene is TRBV7-9, the J gene TRBJ2-1; TRBD2 matches at 7 bases. Germline CDR1 is SEHNR and CDR2 is FQNEAQ (reference sequence). The CDR3 consists of 16 residues. V was clipped by 7 bases and J by 4 bases; unmatched bases: 13. Written as DNA, the CDR3 is TGTGCCAGCACCCATGGAGAGGGAGGGCCTTACAATGAGCAGTTCTTC. Amino acids: CASTHGEGGPYNEQFF.

CDR3 sequence reads: CASSFLRSTDTQYF. The CDR3 DNA sequence: TGTGCCAGCAGTTTTCTGCGGAGCACAGATACGCAGTATTTT. This rearrangement joins TRBV12-3 or TRBV12-4 to TRBJ2-3; D not resolved. V was cut by 3 bases and J by 0 bases, with 7 bases left in between. The CDR3 contains 14 residues.

J is TRBJ2-1 and V is TRBV5-5, with 8 bases lining up with TRBD2. V gave up 2 bases and J gave up 14 bases; unmatched junction bases: 15. CDR3 length: 15 residues. The germline V gene encodes CDR1 SGHKS and CDR2 YYEKEE (reference sequence). The CDR3 nucleotides are TGTGCCAGCAGCTTCCCGGGAGGGCGGGGGACTCTGGAGTTCTTC. This translates into CASSFPGGRGTLEFF.

This clonotype was seen only a few times. The V call is TRBV7-8, the J call TRBJ2-1, with D hard to call. This CDR3 is 11 amino acids long. The V and J ends lost 5 bases and 9 bases respectively, with 8 bases between them. Germline V gene lookup returns CDR1 SGHVS and CDR2 FQNEAQ. The CDR3 sequence: CASSHRSEQFF. CDR3 coding DNA: TGTGCCAGCAGCCACCGTTCTGAGCAGTTCTTC.

This clonotype was picked up a small number of times. This chain uses TRBV6-5 with TRBJ1-1, with 8 positions matching TRBD1. Germline CDR1 and CDR2: MNHEY and SVGAGI. V dropped 2 bases and J dropped 4; count of bases not matched to a gene: 12. The CDR3 sequence is 17 residues long. CDR3 loop: CASSYPNKGQGVTEAFF. The CDR3 DNA reads TGTGCCAGCAGTTACCCCAACAAAGGACAGGGTGTCACTGAAGCTTTCTTT.

The rearrangement links TRBV5-1 to TRBJ2-3, with TRBD1 matching over 8 bases. This CDR3 is 15 amino acids long. V was clipped by 0 bases and J by 4 bases; unmatched bases: 4. Per germline, CDR1 SGHRS and CDR2 YFSETQ. The CDR3 DNA reads as TGCGCCAGCAGCTTGGGGGACAGGAGATCAGATACGCAGTATTTT. Its translation: CASSLGDRRSDTQYF.

This chain connects TRBV7-8 to TRBJ2-5, with TRBD2 identical over 10 bases. Germline V lookup: CDR1 SGHVS, CDR2 FQNEAQ. V dropped 0 bases and J dropped 7; count of bases not matched to a gene: 8. The CDR3 is 16 residues long. Here the CDR3 DNA reads TGTGCCAGCAGCTTAGCCATTTCGTCTAGCGGGGGGACCCAGTACTTC. Its protein is CASSLAISSSGGTQYF.

The chain carries TRBV12-3 or TRBV12-4 and TRBJ2-4, with 7 positions matching TRBD1. V lost 3 bases to trimming and J lost 8 bases; unmatched junction nucleotides: 4. CDR3 length equals 13 residues. Here the CDR3 DNA reads TGTGCCAGCAGTTTCGGCAGGGGGTACATTCAGTACTTC. Its translation: CASSFGRGYIQYF.

The V gene is TRBV18, the J gene TRBJ2-3, with TRBD1 as a possible D gene (5 bases). V was cut by 3 bases and J by 0 bases, with 16 bases left in between. This CDR3 is built from 17 residues. Germline CDR1 is KGHSH and CDR2 is LQKENI. CDR3 nucleotide sequence: TGTGCCAGCTCACCTCTCACAGGAGATACTAGCACAGATACGCAGTATTTT. Translation gives CASSPLTGDTSTDTQYF.

This clonotype was detected a few times. The chain has TRBV28 and TRBJ2-3; D gene uncertain. The CDR3 has 11 residues. Germline lookup yields CDR1 MDHEN and CDR2 SYDVKM. Trimming cost V 4 bases and J 8 bases, with 7 bases left between them. CDR3 amino acids: CASSYPSTQYF. The CDR3 DNA follows: TGTGCCAGCAGTTACCCTTCTACGCAGTATTTT.

The chain has TRBV4-3 and TRBJ1-1; tentatively, D is TRBD1 (5 bases). The CDR3 contains 13 residues. Per the germline V gene, CDR1 is LGHNA and CDR2 is YSLEER. Trimming stripped 3 bases from V and 4 bases from J, with 9 bases between. CDR3 bases: TGCGCCAGCAGCCATGTCACAGGCACTGAAGCTTTCTTT. Amino acids: CASSHVTGTEAFF.